Listed below are T cell receptor beta chains from one sample, sequenced in a study of graft-versus-host responses after intestinal transplantation. Some clones are missing from TCRdb's copy, which holds only in-frame ones; the method was immunoSEQ multiplex PCR. The table records roughly 99,000 clones, approximately 90% of them present only once. No antigen is known for these receptors. The source was unstimulated CD8+ T cells sorted from spleen or lymph node cells, collected before transplant. The receptors originated from a human donor who was the organ donor for an intestinal transplant. Both conserved end residues are part of each CDR3. Fields, in order: D gene, J gene, clone size, V gene, CDR3 protein, CDR3 DNA. D genes are given only for firm matches. Only part of the rows carry a size: once, few, many, or a class if the clone is expanded.

.	TRBJ2-7	.	TRBV11-2	CASSLGPGYEQYF	TGTGCCAGCAGCTTAGGGCCGGGCTACGAGCAGTACTTC
TRBD2	TRBJ2-2	once	TRBV30	CAWREGLSGRAFGELFF	TGTGCCTGGAGGGAAGGGCTAAGCGGGAGGGCCTTCGGGGAGCTGTTTTTT
.	TRBJ1-2	.	TRBV6-1	CAIPWWGRDGYTF	TGTGCCATACCCTGGTGGGGGAGGGATGGCTACACCTTC
.	TRBJ2-7	.	TRBV5-4	CASSLSPNYEQYF	TGTGCCAGCAGCTTGAGCCCCAACTACGAGCAGTACTTC
.	TRBJ2-7	.	TRBV5-1	CASSFRDRLREEQYF	TGCGCCAGCAGCTTCCGGGACAGACTTCGGGAGGAGCAGTACTTC
TRBD1	TRBJ2-1	.	TRBV28	CASSFGDRGDNEQFF	TGTGCCAGCAGTTTTGGAGACAGGGGGGACAATGAGCAGTTCTTC
.	TRBJ2-7	few	TRBV6-5	CASSYQQAYEQYF	TGTGCCAGCAGTTACCAACAGGCTTACGAGCAGTACTTC
.	TRBJ2-5	.	TRBV7-6	CASSLAATWEETQYF	TGTGCCAGCAGCTTAGCGGCGACTTGGGAGGAGACCCAGTACTTC
TRBD1	TRBJ1-2	.	TRBV6-1	CASSEGEGQGVGYTF	TGTGCCAGCAGTGAAGGGGAGGGACAGGGAGTTGGCTACACCTTC
.	TRBJ1-2	.	TRBV25-1	CASSEWGGDYGYTF	TGTGCCAGCAGTGAATGGGGGGGTGACTATGGCTACACCTTC
.	TRBJ2-7	.	TRBV5-1	CASSLLSYYEQYF	TGCGCCAGCAGCTTGCTGTCCTACTACGAGCAGTACTTC
TRBD2	TRBJ2-3	.	TRBV10-3	CAISETSGRPTHTDTQYF	TGTGCCATCAGCGAGACTAGCGGGAGACCCACACACACAGATACGCAGTATTTT
TRBD1	TRBJ1-1	.	TRBV7-8	CASSWPGGADTEAFF	TGTGCCAGCAGCTGGCCAGGGGGAGCGGACACTGAAGCTTTCTTT
.	TRBJ1-1	.	TRBV7-8	CASIPDSSIPEAFF	TGTGCCAGCATCCCAGACAGCTCAATCCCTGAAGCTTTCTTT
TRBD2	TRBJ2-2	.	TRBV7-2	CASSLVGGGTGELFF	TGTGCCAGCAGCTTAGTTGGCGGGGGAACCGGGGAGCTGTTTTTT
TRBD2	TRBJ2-3	.	TRBV7-9	CASSLTSGSTDTQYF	TGTGCCAGCAGCTTAACTAGCGGTAGCACAGATACGCAGTATTTT
.	TRBJ2-7	once	TRBV25-1	CASSPAGYEQYF	TGTGCCAGCAGTCCGGCGGGCTACGAGCAGTACTTC
.	TRBJ2-7	.	TRBV11-2	CACSPLADEQYF	TGTGCCTGCTCTCCGTTGGCGGACGAGCAGTACTTC
.	TRBJ2-3	.	TRBV15	CATSRERGRTDTQYF	TGTGCCACCAGCAGAGAGCGGGGCCGCACAGATACGCAGTATTTT
.	TRBJ2-5	.	TRBV6-5	CASSSPGREETQYF	TGTGCCAGCAGCTCCCCCGGACGGGAGGAGACCCAGTACTTC
TRBD2	TRBJ2-1	.	TRBV11-2	CASSLASGPYNEQFF	TGTGCCAGCAGCTTAGCTAGCGGGCCTTACAATGAGCAGTTCTTC
.	TRBJ2-1	.	TRBV4-1	CASSQDHATWAGLNEQFF	TGCGCCAGCAGCCAAGACCACGCCACTTGGGCAGGACTCAATGAGCAGTTCTTC
TRBD2	TRBJ2-7	.	TRBV28	CASSLLREVRDEQYF	TGTGCCAGCAGTTTGTTGCGGGAGGTCAGGGACGAGCAGTACTTC
.	TRBJ2-3	.	TRBV7-8	CASSLVAVGEITDTQYF	TGTGCCAGCAGCTTAGTGGCGGTCGGGGAGATCACAGATACGCAGTATTTT
.	TRBJ2-7	.	TRBV4-2	CASSQEASISYEQYF	TGTGCCAGCAGCCAGGAAGCTAGCATCTCCTACGAGCAGTACTTC
.	TRBJ1-2	.	TRBV29-1	CSVEDDTPYGYTF	TGCAGCGTTGAAGACGATACACCTTATGGCTACACCTTC
.	TRBJ2-7	.	TRBV5-6	CASRQAGHYEQYF	TGTGCCAGCAGACAGGCGGGGCACTACGAGCAGTACTTC